This T cell receptor beta chain comes out of a study of identical twins. There are 16 residues in the CDR3. V trimming: 5 bases; J trimming: 6 bases; junction bases outside the gene matches: 8. CDR1 MNHEY and CDR2 SMNVEV come from the germline V gene (reference sequence). MiXCR was run by TCRdb on the 5' RACE reads, yielding one entry per CDR3 protein. The table lists some 760,000 distinct CDR3 sequences, 15% to 20% of them singletons. These data also featured in a second study, about T cells expressing NK-cell markers.

The V gene is TRBV27, the J gene TRBJ2-3, with TRBD2 matching over 13 bases. Input material: PBMCs. The source of this sequence is a woman aged 18 to 35 in good health. CDR3 in DNA: TGTGCCAGCAGTACGGGACTAGCGGGACTAATTGATACGCAGTATTTT. This encodes CASSTGLAGLIDTQYF.